Following are 18 T cell receptor beta chains from one sample sequenced in a study of regulatory T cells in long-lasting Graves disease. This sample's time point: newly diagnosed GD, antithyroid drugs for less than 3 months. Scientists built the TCR library using RNA that was extracted from PBMCs. Construction of the TCR beta libraries employed iRepertoire HTBI primers in conjunction with Arm-PCR of CDR3 regions. MiXCR, run by TCRdb on the multiplex PCR reads, gives a single entry per CDR3 protein. The data show 680,000 or so distinct CDR3 sequences, around 17% seen once. The same data also went into a second study, on T cells in Graves' hyperthyroidism and ophthalmopathy.

The material sequenced was peripheral blood mononuclear cells (PBMCs), taken at new diagnosis, from a patient treated with antithyroid drugs. The receptors shown here come from a young woman with Graves disease.

This clonotype showed up many times. This chain uses TRBV28 with TRBJ2-1, with 11 positions matching TRBD2. Germline loops: CDR1 MDHEN, CDR2 SYDVKM. V shed 11 bases, J shed 4 bases, and the junction held 10 bases outside the gene matches. The CDR3 is 15 amino acids. The CDR3 here is CAATPSGRTYNEQFF. CDR3 DNA: TGTGCCGCCACGCCTAGCGGGAGGACGTACAATGAGCAGTTCTTC.

The chain employs TRBV5-1 and TRBJ2-7; tentatively, D is TRBD1 (6 bases). With 4 bases removed from V and 3 bases from J, the gap between germline ends came to 20 bases. CDR1 is SGHRS, CDR2 YFSETQ, per germline. There are 16 residues in the CDR3. Here the CDR3 DNA reads TGCGCCAGCAGCCAAATGGGACAATGGGAGAGCTACGAGCAGTACTTC. Translating gives CASSQMGQWESYEQYF.

The chain has TRBV7-9 and TRBJ2-1, with TRBD2 as a possible D gene (5 bases). There are 15 residues in the CDR3. Germline V gives CDR1 SEHNR, CDR2 FQNEAQ (reference sequence). V lost 4 bases to trimming and J lost 0 bases, with 10 bases between them. The CDR3 nucleotides are TGTGCCAGCAGCTGGGTAGGGAGCTCCTACAATGAGCAGTTCTTC. It codes for CASSWVGSSYNEQFF.

This clonotype was recorded many times. The V call is TRBV5-5, the J call TRBJ2-5, with unresolved D. The germline CDR1 and CDR2 sequences are SGHKS and YYEKEE (reference sequence). Trimming stripped 3 bases from V and 5 bases from J, with 8 bases between. CDR3 length equals 12 residues. Here the CDR3 reads CASSSIRETQYF. The CDR3 bases are TGTGCCAGCAGCTCGATCCGGGAGACCCAGTACTTC.

The V gene is TRBV5-1, the J gene TRBJ1-4; 10 bases line up with TRBD1. Losses at the gene ends were 2 bases for V and 0 bases for J; bases not matched to a gene: 7. This CDR3 contains 18 residues. Germline values: CDR1 SGHRS, CDR2 YFSETQ. Here the CDR3 reads CASSFGGQGVSTNEKLFF. DNA of the CDR3: TGCGCCAGCAGCTTTGGAGGACAGGGGGTATCAACTAATGAAAAACTGTTTTTT.

This clonotype has a count of ten or more. V is TRBV3-1 and J is TRBJ2-7; D gene uncertain. Germline V gene lookup returns CDR1 LGHDT and CDR2 YNNKEL (reference sequence). CDR3 size: 12 residues. Trimming stripped 1 base from V and 3 bases from J, with 4 bases between. The CDR3 nucleotides are TGTGCCAGCAGCCAAGCGAACTACGAGCAGTACTTC. This gives the protein CASSQANYEQYF.

Remarks on this clonotype: The CDR3 end shows no conserved phenylalanine or tryptophan, and so a read error is likely. The gene calls are TRBV5-1 and TRBJ2-3; 8 bases map to TRBD2. Germline CDR1 reads SGHRS; CDR2 reads YFSETQ. The CDR3 loop spans 16 amino acids. J lost 0 bases, V lost 3 bases, and 6 bases had no gene match. CDR3 DNA: TGCGCCAGCAGCTCCGGACTAGCAGCTAGCACAGATACGCAGTATCTT. This sequence encodes CASSSGLAASTDTQYL.

V is TRBV20-1 and J is TRBJ2-7; 14 bases match TRBD2. The CDR3 covers 15 residues. Losses at the gene ends were 6 bases for V and 4 bases for J; bases not matched to a gene: 8. Per the germline V gene, CDR1 is DFQATT and CDR2 is SNEGSKA (reference sequence). CDR3 sequence: CSARGTSGSVYEQYF. The CDR3 DNA reads TGCAGTGCCAGGGGGACTAGCGGGAGTGTGTACGAGCAGTACTTC.

Only a few counts were recorded for this clonotype. V is TRBV2 and J is TRBJ2-2; D is uncertain. V was shortened by 3 bases and J by 6 bases, with 11 bases between the two germline ends. Germline CDR1 SNHLY, CDR2 FYNNEI. The CDR3 spans 14 residues. The CDR3 region has the DNA TGTGCCAGCAGTGAGCTAGTCGGTTCCGGGGAGCTGTTTTTT. It encodes CASSELVGSGELFF.

This clonotype was found a few times. The chain carries TRBV9 and TRBJ2-7; TRBD1 or TRBD2 may be the D gene (6 bases each). The V gene's germline CDR1 is SGDLS and CDR2 YYNGEE. The CDR3 is 16 residues long. V gave up 3 bases and J gave up 2 bases, with 18 bases separating them. In nucleotides, the CDR3 is TGTGCCAGCAGCGCAAGGGGGGATCCAACCCCCTACGAGCAGTACTTC. Translation gives CASSARGDPTPYEQYF. The full variable domain, with the rest looked up from reference TRBV9 and TRBJ2-7, is DSGVTQTPKHLITATGQRVTLRCSPRSGDLSVYWYQQSLDQGLQFLIQYYNGEERAKGNILERFSAQQFPDLHSELNLSSLELGDSALYFCASSARGDPTPYEQYFGPGTRLTVT.

This clonotype was observed a few times. This chain uses TRBV5-1 with TRBJ2-1; D is possibly TRBD1 (6 bases). The germline gives CDR1 SGHRS, CDR2 YFSETQ. The ends were cut back, 2 bases at V and 4 bases at J, with 13 bases in the middle. The CDR3 has 15 amino acids. CDR3: CASSFAPGVYNEQFF. Written as DNA, the CDR3 is TGCGCCAGCAGCTTTGCGCCAGGGGTGTACAATGAGCAGTTCTTC.

This clonotype occurred many times. The rearrangement joins TRBV2 to TRBJ1-2; D unresolved. V lost 5 bases and J 3 bases, leaving 13 bases between the germline ends. Looked up from germline, CDR1 is SNHLY and CDR2 is FYNNEI. There are 14 residues in the CDR3. The CDR3 nucleotides read TGTGCCAGCAGTAAGGCTGGAGCGGACTATGGCTACACCTTC. The encoded protein is CASSKAGADYGYTF. Together with reference TRBV2 and TRBJ1-2, the CDR3 gives the full variable domain: EPEVTQTPSHQVTQMGQEVILRCVPISNHLYFYWYRQILGQKVEFLVSFYNNEISEKSEIFDDQFSVERPDGSNFTLKIRSTKLEDSAMYFCASSKAGADYGYTFGSGTRLTVV.

This clonotype came up a few times. The chain has TRBV29-1 and TRBJ2-7; 9 bases agree with TRBD1. The CDR3 is made up of 13 amino acids. J was trimmed by 0 bases and V by 7 bases; bases with no gene match: 4. Per the germline V gene, CDR1 is SQVTM and CDR2 is ANQGSEA. The CDR3 spells CSAGDRASYEQYF. The DNA for the CDR3 is TGCAGCGCCGGGGACAGGGCCTCCTACGAGCAGTACTTC.

This clonotype was counted at least ten times. The chain links TRBV28 to TRBJ2-7, with D tentatively TRBD1 or TRBD2 (7 bases each). Trimming stripped 4 bases from V and 6 bases from J, with 16 bases between. Germline V gene sequence: CDR1 MDHEN, CDR2 SYDVKM. The CDR3 covers 14 residues. The CDR3 loop reads CASSSLPGGGEQYF. DNA for the CDR3: TGTGCCAGCAGTTCCCTTCCAGGGGGGGGCGAGCAGTACTTC.

This clonotype came up many times. A read error may produce the germline difference seen at one junction end. This rearrangement joins TRBV5-1 to TRBJ2-3; tentative D call: TRBD2 (6 bases). CDR3 length: 15 residues. In germline, CDR1 is SGHRS, CDR2 YFSETQ. The CDR3 bases are TGTGCCAGCAGCACCAGCCCTCTAGCGACAGATACGCAGTATTTT. It specifies CASSTSPLATDTQYF.

J is TRBJ2-3 and V is TRBV5-1; D unresolved. V lost 4 bases and J lost 1, with 10 bases in between. In germline, CDR1 is SGHRS, CDR2 YFSETQ. The CDR3 loop spans 14 amino acids. The CDR3 sequence: CASSPQTGTDTQYF. DNA of the CDR3: TGCGCCAGCAGCCCCCAGACGGGCACAGATACGCAGTATTTT.

This clonotype was recorded many times. The chain recombines TRBV28 with TRBJ2-7; D is uncertain. Trimming pared 5 bases from V and 6 bases from J, leaving 14 bases between. This CDR3 has 13 residues. Germline V CDR1 and CDR2: MDHEN, SYDVKM. For the CDR3, the DNA is TGTGCCAGCAGTCTTGAAGTTTCAAGCGAGCAGTACTTC. This encodes CASSLEVSSEQYF.

This clonotype occurred many times. The chain carries TRBV27 and TRBJ2-4; tentatively, D is TRBD1 or TRBD2 (5 bases each). This CDR3 has 15 amino acids. V shed 2 bases and J shed 7 bases, with 15 bases lying between them. Looked up from germline, CDR1 is MNHEY and CDR2 is SMNVEV (reference sequence). For the CDR3, the DNA is TGTGCCAGCAGTTTAGCCAGGGTGCGAGGGAACATTCAGTACTTC. Its translation is CASSLARVRGNIQYF.